These T cell receptor beta chains were read from a single sample in a study of CD8+ T cells in alopecia areata. The assay was immunoSEQ multiplex PCR, and TCRdb's table has in-frame clones only and misses some. The sample gives approximately 300,000 clones, roughly 64% of which show up once; 1.8% is in the top ten. Sequencing used CD4+ T cells sorted from blood, obtained at week 24, from a patient treated with tofacitinib. These receptors all come from a human donor with alopecia areata. Each CDR3 is given with its conserved first and last residue. The D gene is left open where the match is weak. Clone sizes are given selectively: once, few, many, or a class where the clone is expanded.

V	size	D	J	DNA	CDR3
TRBV4-1	-	TRBD1	TRBJ1-1	TGCGCCAGCAGCCATGCTGACAGGGCCACTGAAGCTTTCTTT	CASSHADRATEAFF
TRBV5-6	few	-	TRBJ2-7	TGTGCCAGCAGCTTGTTAGGGGTCCGGTACGAGCAGTACTTC	CASSLLGVRYEQYF
TRBV15	-	-	TRBJ2-3	TGTGCCACCAGCAGAGATCCGGGGATGACAGATACGCAGTATTTT	CATSRDPGMTDTQYF
TRBV6-5	-	TRBD2	TRBJ2-7	TGTGCCAGCAGTTACGGGACTAGCGGCTACGAGCAGTACTTC	CASSYGTSGYEQYF
TRBV30	-	-	TRBJ2-5	TGTGCCTGGAGTGTAACGGGGAGTCACGAGACCCAGTACTTC	CAWSVTGSHETQYF
TRBV2	-	-	TRBJ2-4	TGTGCCAGCAGTGAAGACAGACCCATTCAGTACTTC	CASSEDRPIQYF
TRBV9	-	TRBD2	TRBJ2-5	TGTGCCAGCAGCGTAGGGATAGCGGGGGGGCAGGCCATTCGGTACCAAGAGACCCAGTACTTC	CASSVGIAGGQAIRYQETQYF
TRBV25-1	-	TRBD1	TRBJ1-1	TGTGCCAGCAGTGAATTCCGGACAGGGATCGCTGAAGCTTTCTTT	CASSEFRTGIAEAFF
TRBV5-1	-	-	TRBJ2-1	TGCGCCAGCAGCTTGGATACAGGGGAGGTTGATGAGCAGTTCTTC	CASSLDTGEVDEQFF
TRBV4-1	-	-	TRBJ1-4	TGCGCCAGCAGCCGAACGGACAGAGTTGAAAAACTGTTTTTT	CASSRTDRVEKLFF
TRBV7-9	-	-	TRBJ2-5	TGTGCCAGCAGCTTAATGCAAGAGACCCAGTACTTC	CASSLMQETQYF
TRBV5-1	once	TRBD1	TRBJ2-1	TGCGCCAGCAGCCAACAGGGGGTGATCTACAATGAGCAGTTCTTC	CASSQQGVIYNEQFF
TRBV4-2	-	-	TRBJ2-1	TGTGCCAGCAGCCAAGACGGGCGGGAAGAGCAGTTCTTC	CASSQDGREEQFF
TRBV27	-	-	TRBJ1-6	TGTGCCAGCAGTATTGAGTGGGGAAATTCACCCCTCCACTTT	CASSIEWGNSPLHF
TRBV27	-	-	TRBJ1-2	TGTGCCAGCAGGAGGGTAGCCGAATCCTATGGCTACACCTTC	CASRRVAESYGYTF
TRBV15	-	-	TRBJ2-7	TGTGCCACCAGCAGGAGGACTTCCTACGAGCAGTACTTC	CATSRRTSYEQYF
TRBV4-1	few	TRBD1	TRBJ2-5	TGCGCCAGCAGCCAAGATCCTGGACAGGGGGGAGAGACCCAGTACTTC	CASSQDPGQGGETQYF
TRBV6-5	-	-	TRBJ2-1	TGTGCCAGCACTAGAGGGGGAAGTGAGCAGTTCTTC	CASTRGGSEQFF
TRBV6-1	once	TRBD1	TRBJ1-2	TGTGCCAGCAGGACAGGGCACCTCAACTCCTATGGCTACACCTTC	CASRTGHLNSYGYTF
TRBV10-3	-	-	TRBJ2-7	TGTGCCATCAGTGAGAGGCCCCACGAGCAGTACTTC	CAISERPHEQYF
TRBV6-5	-	TRBD1	TRBJ2-7	TGTGCCAGCAGGAGAGGACAGGGAACCTACGAGCAGTACTTC	CASRRGQGTYEQYF
TRBV14	-	-	TRBJ2-6	TGTGCCAGCAGCCAGGCTGGGGCCAACGTCCTGACTTTC	CASSQAGANVLTF